This TCR beta chain stems from a study of identical twins. After template switching added a universal primer site, the resulting cDNA carried unique molecular identifiers. Using its own MiXCR run on the 5' RACE reads, TCRdb lists one record per CDR3 protein. Among a few hundred thousand distinct CDR3 sequences listed, 5% to 7% were seen once. The V and J ends lost 7 bases and 6 bases, in that order; junction bases with no gene match: 10. Germline assignment: CDR1 MDHEN and CDR2 SYDVKM. The CDR3 contains 16 residues. These sequences were also reported in another study, on T cells expressing NK-cell markers. That study reports: Sorting was restricted to alpha-beta TCR T cells by an anti-gamma-delta TCR antibody in several experiments. The study found dominant NKG2C+ clonotypes at about 1.0-7.0% of CD8+ T cells in over five donors.

This receptor was taken from a woman aged 18-29 years in good health. This chain connects TRBV28 to TRBJ2-7; the match to TRBD2 covers 15 bases. The source material was CD8+ T cells sorted from blood. The CDR3 coding sequence is TGTGCCAGCATCAGTTGGGGACTAGCGGGAGGAGGCGAGCAGTACTTC. This gives the protein CASISWGLAGGGEQYF.